These T cell receptor beta chains were read from a single sample in a study of blood T cell repertoires in COVID-19. Sequencing used immunoSEQ multiplex PCR; TCRdb keeps in-frame clones, though not all of them. Of 150,000 to 200,000 clones detected, roughly 85% appear once; the ten largest clones hold roughly 8.7%. Input material: peripheral blood. Receptors originate from a man aged 50 or older with active or convalescent COVID-19. Each CDR3 is given with its conserved first and last residue.

J gene: TRBJ2-3
V gene: TRBV11-2
CDR3 protein: CASSLFAGVRTDTQYF

J gene: TRBJ2-6
V gene: TRBV11-2
CDR3 protein: CASRPTSDRAGANVLTF

J gene: TRBJ2-1
V gene: TRBV10-1
CDR3 protein: CASRGDGNEQFF

J gene: TRBJ2-5
V gene: TRBV3-1/TRBV3-2
CDR3 protein: CASSQPGGETQYF

J gene: TRBJ2-1
V gene: TRBV10-2
CDR3 protein: CASSESRLSYNEQFF

J gene: TRBJ2-7
V gene: TRBV19
CDR3 protein: CASSIPGQAYEQYF

J gene: TRBJ1-1
V gene: TRBV18
CDR3 protein: CASSPWGDTEAFF

J gene: TRBJ1-2
V gene: TRBV28
CDR3 protein: CASSRLGGDYGYTF

J gene: TRBJ1-4
V gene: TRBV18
CDR3 protein: CASSPVQDFGTGREKLFF

J gene: TRBJ1-2
V gene: TRBV28
CDR3 protein: CASSSREGLYGYTF

J gene: TRBJ2-7
V gene: TRBV3-1/TRBV3-2
CDR3 protein: CASSQRGEQYF

J gene: TRBJ2-3
V gene: TRBV18
CDR3 protein: CASSPRLNTDTQYF

J gene: TRBJ2-1
V gene: TRBV15
CDR3 protein: CATTKGLAGDQEQFF

J gene: TRBJ2-5
V gene: TRBV5-1
CDR3 protein: CASSLTGRETQYF

J gene: TRBJ2-3
V gene: TRBV5-1
CDR3 protein: CASSLGQGEGTDTQYF

J gene: TRBJ1-1
V gene: TRBV10-3
CDR3 protein: CAISTNQGARDTEAFF

J gene: TRBJ2-7
V gene: TRBV27
CDR3 protein: CASSLSGETYEQYF

J gene: TRBJ2-3
V gene: TRBV3-1/TRBV3-2
CDR3 protein: CASSQENRGTDTQYF

J gene: TRBJ1-4
V gene: TRBV5-1
CDR3 protein: CASSKRDFGAGTNEKLFF

J gene: TRBJ1-2
V gene: TRBV2
CDR3 protein: CASSDQIYGYTF

J gene: TRBJ2-3
V gene: TRBV7-6
CDR3 protein: CASSPQEGDTQYF

J gene: TRBJ2-7
V gene: TRBV28
CDR3 protein: CASSRMGQPSSYEQYF

J gene: TRBJ1-3
V gene: TRBV5-1
CDR3 protein: CASSLEGQGSGNTIYF

J gene: TRBJ1-6
V gene: TRBV12-3/TRBV12-4
CDR3 protein: CASSLDRVFVHF

J gene: TRBJ1-2
V gene: TRBV9
CDR3 protein: CASSPHRGEFYGYTF

J gene: TRBJ1-6
V gene: TRBV27
CDR3 protein: CASSLNRGGDSPLHF

J gene: TRBJ1-2
V gene: TRBV7-9
CDR3 protein: CASSLGTGTLHYTF

J gene: TRBJ1-2
V gene: TRBV5-4
CDR3 protein: CASSLDRDSSYGYTF

J gene: TRBJ1-2
V gene: TRBV4-3
CDR3 protein: CASSDSGDGYTF

J gene: TRBJ2-7
V gene: TRBV24-1
CDR3 protein: CATSDSSAGDYEQYF

J gene: TRBJ1-2
V gene: TRBV6-6
CDR3 protein: CASSYSTVYGYTF

J gene: TRBJ1-1
V gene: TRBV7-2
CDR3 protein: CASSPPHLRTEAFF

J gene: TRBJ2-5
V gene: TRBV2
CDR3 protein: CAIGETQYF

J gene: TRBJ1-4
V gene: TRBV5-4
CDR3 protein: CASSMDRASTNEKLFF

J gene: TRBJ2-5
V gene: TRBV5-4
CDR3 protein: CASSETGIQETQYF

J gene: TRBJ2-7
V gene: TRBV12-3/TRBV12-4
CDR3 protein: CASKPGGARQYF

J gene: TRBJ1-2
V gene: TRBV27
CDR3 protein: CASSLSGGDRPPNYGYTF

J gene: TRBJ1-2
V gene: TRBV12-3/TRBV12-4
CDR3 protein: CASTTGFGYTF

J gene: TRBJ2-2
V gene: TRBV18
CDR3 protein: CASSPLRPKGQRNTGELFF

J gene: TRBJ2-7
V gene: TRBV28
CDR3 protein: CASSNLGASSYEQYF

J gene: TRBJ1-2
V gene: TRBV3-1/TRBV3-2
CDR3 protein: CASSQDLVSGYTF

J gene: TRBJ1-5
V gene: TRBV3-1/TRBV3-2
CDR3 protein: CASSQDTGPQHF

J gene: TRBJ2-3
V gene: TRBV11-3
CDR3 protein: CASSHTSGSLDTQYF

J gene: TRBJ2-1
V gene: TRBV9
CDR3 protein: CASSVDRGSSSYNEQFF